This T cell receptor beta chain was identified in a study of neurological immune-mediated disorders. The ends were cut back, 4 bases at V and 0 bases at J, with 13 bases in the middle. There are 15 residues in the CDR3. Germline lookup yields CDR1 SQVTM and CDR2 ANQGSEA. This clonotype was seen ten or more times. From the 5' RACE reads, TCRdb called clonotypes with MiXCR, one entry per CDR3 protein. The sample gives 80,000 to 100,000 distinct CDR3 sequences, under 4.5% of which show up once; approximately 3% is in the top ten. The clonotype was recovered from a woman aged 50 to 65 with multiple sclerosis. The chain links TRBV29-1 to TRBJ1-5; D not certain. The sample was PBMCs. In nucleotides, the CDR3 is TGCAGCGTTGGAGACAAAACCTATAGCAATCAGCCCCAGCATTTT. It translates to CSVGDKTYSNQPQHF.